A selection of T cell receptor beta chains follows, all from one sample in a study of tumor-infiltrating lymphocytes in oesophageal squamous cell carcinoma. TCRdb independently ran MiXCR on the PCR reads; one entry per CDR3 protein. The sample has some 10,000 distinct CDR3 sequences; 55% to 75% are singletons. Sequences were obtained from esophageal tumor tissue. These receptors all stem from a female donor with esophageal squamous cell carcinoma. The CDR3 runs from the conserved cysteine through the conserved F or W. D genes are given only for firm matches. Expanded clones get a size class; other rows say once, few or many, or leave the size out.

d_gene: NA
j_gene: TRBJ1-6
v_gene: TRBV15
abundance: NA
CDR3nt: TGTGCCACCAGCAGAGGCTATTCACCCCTCCACTTT
CDR3aa: CATSRGYSPLHF

d_gene: NA
j_gene: TRBJ2-5
v_gene: TRBV7-2
abundance: NA
CDR3nt: TGTGCCAGCAGTAACGCCGCGGCGGAGACCCAGTACTTC
CDR3aa: CASSNAAAETQYF

d_gene: NA
j_gene: TRBJ2-7
v_gene: TRBV12-3/TRBV12-4
abundance: NA
CDR3nt: TGTGCCAGCAGTTCCCGTAAGTCTGCGGGCATCTACGAGCAGTACTTC
CDR3aa: CASSSRKSAGIYEQYF

d_gene: NA
j_gene: TRBJ2-5
v_gene: TRBV11-2
abundance: NA
CDR3nt: TGTGCCAGCAGCTCTAAAGAGACCCAGTACTTC
CDR3aa: CASSSKETQYF

d_gene: TRBD1
j_gene: TRBJ1-5
v_gene: TRBV7-6
abundance: once
CDR3nt: TGTGCCAGCAGCCCCCAACTGGCACAGGGGACGTCGCAACACTTCAATCAGCCCCAGCATTTT
CDR3aa: CASSPQLAQGTSQHFNQPQHF

d_gene: NA
j_gene: TRBJ2-5
v_gene: TRBV6-6
abundance: NA
CDR3nt: TGTGCCAGCAGTTTCCCAGCAGGGAAGGCTCAAGAGACCCAGTACTTC
CDR3aa: CASSFPAGKAQETQYF

d_gene: NA
j_gene: TRBJ2-3
v_gene: TRBV11-2
abundance: NA
CDR3nt: TGTGCCAGCAGCTTTACTAGAGTGGGGACAGATACGCAGTATTTT
CDR3aa: CASSFTRVGTDTQYF

d_gene: NA
j_gene: TRBJ1-5
v_gene: TRBV7-2
abundance: NA
CDR3nt: TGTGCCAGCAGCTTAGCGACGTCGCAGACTAGCAATCAGCCCCAGCATTTT
CDR3aa: CASSLATSQTSNQPQHF

d_gene: TRBD2
j_gene: TRBJ2-1
v_gene: TRBV19
abundance: few
CDR3nt: TGTGCCAGTAGTATACTAACTAGCGGGAGGGCCCACAATGAGCAGTTCTTC
CDR3aa: CASSILTSGRAHNEQFF

d_gene: TRBD2
j_gene: TRBJ2-3
v_gene: TRBV7-2
abundance: NA
CDR3nt: TGTGCCAGCAGCTTTATATCCCGGGGGGGGGATACGCAGTATTTT
CDR3aa: CASSFISRGGDTQYF

d_gene: TRBD2
j_gene: TRBJ2-1
v_gene: TRBV6-1
abundance: NA
CDR3nt: TGTGCCAGCAGAGACCGGCCGGGACTAGCTGAAAATGAGCAGTTCTTC
CDR3aa: CASRDRPGLAENEQFF

d_gene: NA
j_gene: TRBJ2-1
v_gene: TRBV11-1
abundance: NA
CDR3nt: TGTGCCAGCAGCTTAGGCCCAAACAGTGCGGTGAACGATGAGCAGTTCTTC
CDR3aa: CASSLGPNSAVNDEQFF

d_gene: TRBD2
j_gene: TRBJ2-3
v_gene: TRBV5-6
abundance: NA
CDR3nt: TGTGCCAGCAGCTTTAGCGGGAGGGTAACAGATACGCAGTATTTT
CDR3aa: CASSFSGRVTDTQYF

d_gene: NA
j_gene: TRBJ2-3
v_gene: TRBV7-2
abundance: few
CDR3nt: TGTGCCAGCAGCCCTAGTGTAGTCCCAGATACGCAGTATTTT
CDR3aa: CASSPSVVPDTQYF

d_gene: NA
j_gene: TRBJ2-7
v_gene: TRBV7-2
abundance: NA
CDR3nt: TGTGCCAGCAGCTTAGACAAGCGGAACTCCTACGAGCAGTACTTC
CDR3aa: CASSLDKRNSYEQYF

d_gene: TRBD1
j_gene: TRBJ2-5
v_gene: TRBV5-5
abundance: NA
CDR3nt: TGTGCCAGCACCATAGGGTTAGGACAGGGGCAAGAGACCCAGTACTTC
CDR3aa: CASTIGLGQGQETQYF

d_gene: TRBD1
j_gene: TRBJ2-5
v_gene: TRBV15
abundance: few
CDR3nt: TGTGCCACCAGCATCACAGGGGGGGAGACCCAGTACTTC
CDR3aa: CATSITGGETQYF

d_gene: NA
j_gene: TRBJ1-3
v_gene: TRBV7-6
abundance: NA
CDR3nt: TGTGCCAGCAGCTTAGACGGCCGGTCTGGAAACACCATATATTTT
CDR3aa: CASSLDGRSGNTIYF

d_gene: TRBD1
j_gene: TRBJ2-5
v_gene: TRBV7-2
abundance: NA
CDR3nt: TGTGCCAGCAGCTTAGAAGGGACAGGACAAGAGACCCAGTACTTC
CDR3aa: CASSLEGTGQETQYF

d_gene: TRBD2
j_gene: TRBJ2-1
v_gene: TRBV7-3
abundance: few
CDR3nt: TGTGCCAGCAGCTTAACCGGGACTAGCGGGAGGTACTCCTACAATGAGCAGTTCTTC
CDR3aa: CASSLTGTSGRYSYNEQFF

d_gene: TRBD2
j_gene: TRBJ2-3
v_gene: TRBV11-2
abundance: NA
CDR3nt: TGTGCCAGCAGCCCCGGGAGAGCGGGAGGATGGGGAGATACGCAGTATTTT
CDR3aa: CASSPGRAGGWGDTQYF

d_gene: TRBD2
j_gene: TRBJ2-7
v_gene: TRBV5-1
abundance: many
CDR3nt: TGCGCCAGCAGCTGGCAGCGGGGTCGGGGCTACGAGCAGTACTTC
CDR3aa: CASSWQRGRGYEQYF

d_gene: TRBD2
j_gene: TRBJ2-3
v_gene: TRBV5-5
abundance: NA
CDR3nt: TGTGCCAGCGGCAATGGGAGGGCCGGAGGAGATACGCAGTATTTT
CDR3aa: CASGNGRAGGDTQYF

d_gene: TRBD2
j_gene: TRBJ2-1
v_gene: TRBV7-3
abundance: NA
CDR3nt: TGTGCCAGCAGCTTAGCGGGGGGGCCTATTTCCTACAATGAGCAGTTCTTC
CDR3aa: CASSLAGGPISYNEQFF

d_gene: TRBD2
j_gene: TRBJ2-1
v_gene: TRBV7-2
abundance: NA
CDR3nt: TGTGCCAGCAGCTTAGCGGGTCCGGGACTAGGAGGTGAGCAGTTCTTC
CDR3aa: CASSLAGPGLGGEQFF

d_gene: NA
j_gene: TRBJ2-5
v_gene: TRBV7-9
abundance: NA
CDR3nt: TGTGCCAGCAGCTTAGCCGACGGGAATGAGCAGTACTTC
CDR3aa: CASSLADGNEQYF

d_gene: NA
j_gene: TRBJ2-1
v_gene: TRBV7-8
abundance: large
CDR3nt: TGTGCCAGCAGCTTAGCGGGAAGGGATAGTGAGCAGTTCTTC
CDR3aa: CASSLAGRDSEQFF

d_gene: NA
j_gene: TRBJ1-6
v_gene: TRBV12-3/TRBV12-4
abundance: NA
CDR3nt: TGTGCCAGCAGCCGGGGACTATTT
CDR3aa: CASSRGLF

d_gene: TRBD1
j_gene: TRBJ2-7
v_gene: TRBV11-2
abundance: medium-sized
CDR3nt: TGTGCCAGCAGCCCGACAGGGCGCTACGAGCAGTACTTC
CDR3aa: CASSPTGRYEQYF

d_gene: NA
j_gene: TRBJ2-5
v_gene: TRBV7-4
abundance: few
CDR3nt: TGTGCCAGCAGCATAGGGAGTGAGACCCAGTACTTC
CDR3aa: CASSIGSETQYF